This TCR beta chain was identified during a study of CD8+ T cells in alopecia areata. The wider study: Treatment of the treated patients consisted of oral tofacitinib, 5 to 10 mg twice daily. The study's findings and limits: Among the cells sequenced in scalp samples are also the resident alphabeta T cells of normal skin. Tofacitinib did not eliminate many expanded lesional clones from scalp or blood.

V gave up 1 base and J gave up 4 bases, with 9 bases separating them. The CDR3 contains 13 residues. The germline gives CDR1 GTSNPN, CDR2 SVGIG (reference sequence). Turning to this clone: Its cognate antigen is unknown.

The sequencing template was cDNA reverse transcribed from extracted RNA. This table comes from immunoSEQ multiplex PCR, and its TCRdb copy is limited to in-frame clones, with some not included. The table includes 190,000 or so clones, 45% to 65% detected once. Treatment: oral pan-JAK inhibitor, 5-10 mg twice daily. The receptor's source is a human donor with alopecia areata. The input for sequencing was CD4+ T cells sorted from blood, taken at week 4, from a patient treated with tofacitinib. The chain couples TRBV30 to TRBJ2-3, with D tentatively TRBD2 (6 bases). CDR3 residues: CAWSGSGPDTQYF. CDR3 nucleotide sequence: TGTGCCTGGAGTGGAAGCGGGCCAGATACGCAGTATTTT.